This paragraph covers one TCR beta chain sequence. Its matching antigen is unknown. The record originates from a study of radiotherapy plus CTLA-4 blockade in lung cancer. At the level of the study: Objective responses were seen in 18% of patients, disease control in about 33%. Whole-study results and caveats: An expansion of tumor-derived TCR clones occurred in blood after radiotherapy plus ipilimumab.

The study gave focal radiation plus ipilimumab CTLA-4 blockade to patients with chemo-refractory metastatic non-small-cell lung cancer. Produced via immunoSEQ multiplex PCR; TCRdb's table is partial and in-frame only. The table shows roughly 97,000 clones, with 65% to 80% occurring only once. The CDR3 covers 14 residues. Trimming at V came to 7 bases and at J to 1 base, leaving 4 bases not matched to a gene. The germline CDR1 and CDR2 sequences are MNHEY and SVGAGI. Source: peripheral blood, taken from a patient treated with radiotherapy plus ipilimumab. The genes are TRBV6-5 and TRBJ2-1; 7 bases are a match to TRBD1. This sequence originates from a human donor with non-small cell lung cancer who had a partial response to radiotherapy plus ipilimumab. Some clones in this sample may be carry-over from other donors' samples. The CDR3 sequence: CASTPGGSYNEQFF. CDR3 nucleotides: TGTGCCAGCACCCCAGGGGGATCCTACAATGAGCAGTTCTTC.